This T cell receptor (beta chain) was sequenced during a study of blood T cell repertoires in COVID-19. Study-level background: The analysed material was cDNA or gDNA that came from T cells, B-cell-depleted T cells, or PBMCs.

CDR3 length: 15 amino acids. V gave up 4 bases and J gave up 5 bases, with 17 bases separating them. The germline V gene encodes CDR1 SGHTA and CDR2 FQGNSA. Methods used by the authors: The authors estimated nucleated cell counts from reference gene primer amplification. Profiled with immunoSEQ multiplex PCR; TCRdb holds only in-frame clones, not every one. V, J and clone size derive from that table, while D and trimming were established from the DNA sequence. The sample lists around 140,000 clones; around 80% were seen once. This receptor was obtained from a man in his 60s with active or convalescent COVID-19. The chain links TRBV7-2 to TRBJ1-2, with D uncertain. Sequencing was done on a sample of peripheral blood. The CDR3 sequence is CASSSHSRPEYGYTF. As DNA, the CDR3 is TGTGCCAGCAGCTCACACAGCCGACCCGAATATGGCTACACCTTC.